The 24 T cell receptor beta chains reported below all come from one sample, sequenced in a study of blood T cell repertoires in COVID-19 (TCRdb year 2020). The library was obtained by the immunoSEQ multiplex PCR assay. TCRdb re-hosts the immuneACCESS table, in-frame sequences only. Its copies lack some clones; in the studies checked, an unresolved V gene accounts for under half of them, and the cause for the rest is not known. Here the sample has 250,000 or so clones; 70% to 90% occur a single time. The ten largest clones capture roughly 3.1% of the sample. The material sequenced was peripheral blood. The receptors here all came from a young man with active or convalescent COVID-19.

The chain combines TRBV9 with TRBJ1-1, with D hard to call. V was trimmed by 4 bases and J by 1 base, leaving 11 bases between them. The V gene's germline CDR1 is SGDLS and CDR2 YYNGEE. The CDR3 extends over 14 amino acids. CDR3 loop: CASSPQVSNTEAFF. The CDR3 coding sequence is TGTGCCAGCAGCCCGCAGGTCTCGAACACTGAAGCTTTCTTT.

On this clone itself: Other DNA sequences from this sample encode an identical CDR3 as well. This rearrangement joins TRBV9 to TRBJ2-5; a possible D gene is TRBD1 (5 bases). The CDR3 is 13 amino acids. CDR1 SGDLS and CDR2 YYNGEE come from the germline V gene. With 0 bases removed from V and 3 bases from J, the gap between germline ends came to 6 bases. CDR3 region: CASSVGQKETQYF. The DNA for the CDR3 is TGTGCCAGCAGCGTAGGACAGAAAGAGACCCAGTACTTC.

This chain joins TRBV29-1 and TRBJ2-1, with a possible D match to TRBD2 (6 bases). The length of the CDR3 is 12 residues. Per germline, CDR1 SQVTM and CDR2 ANQGSEA. V lost 6 bases to trimming and J lost 4 bases, with 10 bases between them. CDR3 sequence reads: CSVVGGYNEQFF. DNA of the CDR3: TGCAGCGTGGTCGGGGGTTACAATGAGCAGTTCTTC.

The chain links TRBV5-1 to TRBJ2-7; TRBD1 matches 8 bases. Trimming cost V 4 bases and J 4 bases; bases outside gene matches: 13. The CDR3 has 16 residues. Germline V CDR1 and CDR2: SGHRS, YFSETQ. This CDR3 reads CASSPGGADRVYEQYF. The CDR3 nucleotides read TGCGCCAGCAGCCCCGGAGGGGCGGACAGGGTATACGAGCAGTACTTC. The complete variable domain, with remaining parts taken from reference TRBV5-1 and TRBJ2-7, reads KAGVTQTPRYLIKTRGQQVTLSCSPISGHRSVSWYQQTPGQGLQFLFEYFSETQRNKGNFPGRFSGRQFSNSRSEMNVSTLELGDSALYLCASSPGGADRVYEQYFGPGTRLTVT.

In this sample, this clone turned up a few times. The genes are TRBV9 and TRBJ2-3, with 7 bases aligning to TRBD2. The J segment lost 2 bases and the V segment lost 0 bases, leaving 12 bases of the junction unmatched. In germline, CDR1 is SGDLS, CDR2 YYNGEE. The CDR3 has 18 amino acids. CDR3 region: CASSVVREVQGDTDTQYF. Here the CDR3 DNA reads TGTGCCAGCAGCGTAGTACGGGAGGTCCAAGGAGACACAGATACGCAGTATTTT.

The chain uses TRBV9 and TRBJ2-2; D might be TRBD2 (5 bases). The CDR3 loop spans 15 amino acids. The V end was cut by 0 bases, the J end by 8 bases, with 14 bases between. The germline V gene has CDR1 SGDLS and CDR2 YYNGEE. CDR3 in DNA: TGTGCCAGCAGCGTAGTCGGAGGTATGGGAGGGGAGCTGTTTTTT. Residues: CASSVVGGMGGELFF.

The rearrangement links TRBV7-3 to TRBJ2-2, with TRBD1 identical over 7 bases. The CDR3 has 14 residues. The V gene's germline CDR1 is SGHTA and CDR2 FQGTGA. The J segment lost 6 bases and the V segment lost 5 bases, leaving 6 bases of the junction unmatched. CDR3 nucleotides: TGTGCCAGCAGCCGACAGGGCATACCCGGGGAGCTGTTTTTT. This codes for CASSRQGIPGELFF.

The rearrangement uses TRBV2 and TRBJ2-1, with a tentative D call TRBD2 (5 bases). Germline CDR1 and CDR2: SNHLY and FYNNEI. The CDR3 is 15 residues long. The V gene lost 1 base and the J gene lost 7 bases, with 14 bases spanning the gap. CDR3 amino acids: CASSEEGVGSNEQFF. Written as DNA, the CDR3 is TGTGCCAGCAGTGAAGAGGGAGTAGGGTCGAATGAGCAGTTCTTC.

This chain joins TRBV10-3 and TRBJ1-5; TRBD1 matches at 8 bases. V dropped 6 bases and J dropped 6; count of bases not matched to a gene: 7. This CDR3 has 14 residues. Looked up from germline, CDR1 is ENHRY and CDR2 is SYGVKD. CDR3 sequence (DNA): TGTGCCATCAGCCTAACAGGGGGTGGTCAGCCCCAGCATTTT. This codes for CAISLTGGGQPQHF.

The DNA of the CDR3 is TGCGCCAGCAGCTTGGCTAGCGGGGGCTACAATGAGCAGTTCTTC. It encodes CASSLASGGYNEQFF. The V and J genes are TRBV5-1 and TRBJ2-1, with 10 bases aligning to TRBD2. Unmatched junction bases numbered 0, after V lost 0 bases and J lost 3 bases. Germline V CDR1 and CDR2: SGHRS, YFSETQ. CDR3 length: 15 residues.

This chain uses TRBV5-6 with TRBJ2-3; 9 bases are a match to TRBD2. J lost 4 bases, V lost 0 bases, and 6 bases had no gene match. Germline lookup yields CDR1 SGHDT and CDR2 YYEEEE. This CDR3 spans 16 amino acids. CDR3 region: CASSLVHSGGPDTQYF. The CDR3 nucleotides are TGTGCCAGCAGCTTGGTTCACAGCGGGGGGCCAGATACGCAGTATTTT.

The chain links TRBV15 to TRBJ1-1; possible D gene TRBD1, 6 bases. V lost 2 bases, J lost 1 base, and 11 bases lay in between. CDR3 length: 15 amino acids. Per the germline V gene, CDR1 is LNHNV and CDR2 is YYDKDF (reference sequence). This chain's CDR3 is CATSRQVQGNTEAFF. As DNA, the CDR3 is TGTGCCACCAGCAGACAAGTACAGGGGAACACTGAAGCTTTCTTT.

The chain couples TRBV9 to TRBJ2-5; a weak D match, TRBD1 (6 bases). Germline loops: CDR1 SGDLS, CDR2 YYNGEE. Trimming cost V 2 bases and J 2 bases, with 10 bases left between them. The CDR3 contains 14 residues. CDR3: CASSVGQSQETQYF. The CDR3 DNA reads as TGTGCCAGCAGCGTCGGACAGAGTCAAGAGACCCAGTACTTC.

The chain uses TRBV19 and TRBJ2-3; 13 positions agree with TRBD2. V dropped 3 bases and J dropped 2; count of bases not matched to a gene: 8. Per germline, CDR1 LNHDA and CDR2 SQIVND (reference sequence). The CDR3 sequence is 18 residues long. The CDR3 bases are TGTGCCAGTAGTATGGGGAGAGGACTAGCGGGAGACACAGATACGCAGTATTTT. Amino acid sequence: CASSMGRGLAGDTDTQYF.

Comments on this clone: Relative to the germline gene, one junction end is altered; a read error may explain this. The gene calls are TRBV6-1 and TRBJ1-1; TRBD1 might be the D (5 bases). Germline V lookup: CDR1 MNHNS, CDR2 SASEGT. This CDR3 has 13 residues. CDR3 nucleotides: TGTGCCAGAAGTGAGGGGAGGGACACTGAAGCTTTCTTT. Translating it yields CARSEGRDTEAFF.

The chain recombines TRBV2 with TRBJ2-7, with D unclear. Germline V gene data show CDR1 as SNHLY and CDR2 as FYNNEI. The V end lost 1 base, the J end lost 2 bases, and 9 bases lay between the germline ends. This CDR3 region has 14 residues. CDR3 amino acids: CASSEGGGPYEQYF. The CDR3 DNA follows: TGTGCCAGCAGTGAAGGTGGCGGCCCCTACGAGCAGTACTTC.

The chain links TRBV18 to TRBJ2-5; D might be TRBD2 (6 bases). The length of the CDR3 is 13 residues. CDR1 KGHSH and CDR2 LQKENI come from the germline V gene. Trimming left V 9 bases short and J 1 base short, with 12 bases between. CDR3: CASSILAQETQYF. In DNA form, the CDR3 reads TGTGCCAGTTCCATACTAGCCCAAGAGACCCAGTACTTC.

Only one count was recorded for this clone. The chain joins TRBV5-1 to TRBJ2-7; 11 bases match TRBD1. The CDR3 has 15 amino acids. V lost 5 bases and J lost 3; bases outside the gene matches: 7. CDR1 is SGHRS, CDR2 YFSETQ, per germline. The CDR3 reads CASSPDGTGGYEQYF. The CDR3 DNA is TGCGCCAGCAGTCCGGATGGGACAGGGGGCTACGAGCAGTACTTC. Using reference TRBV5-1 and TRBJ2-7 for the parts outside the CDR3, the full variable domain is KAGVTQTPRYLIKTRGQQVTLSCSPISGHRSVSWYQQTPGQGLQFLFEYFSETQRNKGNFPGRFSGRQFSNSRSEMNVSTLELGDSALYLCASSPDGTGGYEQYFGPGTRLTVT.

The rearrangement joins TRBV7-8 to TRBJ2-5; 9 bases align to TRBD2. Germline trimming cut 5 bases from V and 1 base from J; bases unmatched to any gene: 8. CDR1 SGHVS and CDR2 FQNEAQ come from the germline V gene. This CDR3 has 16 residues. Here the CDR3 reads CASSPWGGGGQETQYF. The CDR3 nucleotides are TGTGCCAGCAGCCCCTGGGGCGGGGGGGGCCAAGAGACCCAGTACTTC.

The rearrangement uses TRBV5-4 and TRBJ2-2; 11 bases map to TRBD2. After removal of 0 bases from V and 6 bases from J, the junction contained 4 bases not matched to a gene. CDR1 and CDR2 (germline): SGHNT, YYREEE (reference sequence). There are 16 residues in the CDR3. The CDR3 DNA follows: TGTGCCAGCAGCTTGGCTCGACTAGCGGGGTCCGGGGAGCTGTTTTTT. Translated: CASSLARLAGSGELFF.

This chain uses TRBV19 with TRBJ1-5; D is ambiguous. Germline V CDR1 and CDR2: LNHDA, SQIVND (reference sequence). Trimming stripped 3 bases from V and 5 bases from J, with 8 bases between. The CDR3 is 13 residues long. In DNA form, the CDR3 reads TGTGCCAGTAGTATGTGGGAGGATCAGCCCCAGCATTTT. This codes for CASSMWEDQPQHF.

The gene calls are TRBV5-1 and TRBJ2-7, with a weak D call TRBD2 (6 bases). V was pared by 4 bases and J by 3 bases, with 17 bases between. There are 15 residues in the CDR3. CDR1 SGHRS and CDR2 YFSETQ come from the germline V gene. DNA of the CDR3: TGCGCCAGCAGCACCACGACCCGGGGACTCTACGAGCAGTACTTC. As protein: CASSTTTRGLYEQYF.

The chain carries TRBV6-2 or TRBV6-3 and TRBJ2-3, with D uncertain. The CDR3 has 13 residues. V lost 0 bases, J lost 5 bases, and 6 bases lay in between. From germline, CDR1 is MNHEY and CDR2 SVGEGT. CDR3 DNA: TGTGCCAGCAGTTACTCGCCGGGAGATACGCAGTATTTT. Encoded protein: CASSYSPGDTQYF.

This clone occurred once. The chain couples TRBV19 to TRBJ2-2; a possible D gene is TRBD2 (6 bases). Germline V gene lookup returns CDR1 LNHDA and CDR2 SQIVND (reference sequence). The CDR3 covers 15 residues. Trimming cost V 4 bases and J 5 bases, with 14 bases left between them. The CDR3 loop is CASSTVGGITGELFF. The CDR3 DNA follows: TGTGCCAGTAGTACCGTCGGGGGAATTACCGGGGAGCTGTTTTTT.